This TCR beta chain derives from a study of control samples from healthy donors and cancer patients. This clone was seen a single time. Measured with immunoSEQ multiplex PCR; TCRdb has only the in-frame clones, and not every one. Here the sample spans under 150,000 clones, 89% being singletons. V lost 5 bases, J lost 4 bases, and 3 bases stayed unmatched. The CDR3 runs to 14 residues. CDR1 and CDR2 (germline): WSHSY, SAAADI. Material: PBMCs. This sequence was found in a man aged 50 or older with head and neck cancer. This sequence joins TRBV10-2 and TRBJ1-5; TRBD1 matches at 9 bases. CDR3 in DNA: TGCGCCAGCAGTCCCGGACAGGGGAATCAGCCCCAGCATTTT. It specifies CASSPGQGNQPQHF.